The source of this TCR beta chain is a study of OX40 agonist ivuxolimab in advanced cancers. Looking at the study overall: At doses from 0.01 to 10 mg/kg, patients were given intravenous ivuxolimab every 2 weeks. Regarding the study as a whole: Some nonresponders also had low normalized T-cell clonal expansion. By week 6 at 0.1 to 3.0 mg/kg, blood CD4+ and CD8+ T cells had expanded clonally.

To note about this clone: Its cognate antigen is unknown.

CDR3 length: 14 amino acids. The V gene lost 2 bases and the J gene lost 4 bases, with 8 bases spanning the gap. Germline V CDR1 and CDR2: SEHNR, FQNEAQ (reference sequence). Produced via immunoSEQ multiplex PCR; TCRdb's table is partial and in-frame only. This table has about 54,000 clones, around 90% appearing once. The J gene is TRBJ2-2, the V gene TRBV7-9, with D uncertain. The sample was CD4+ or CD8+ T cells sorted from blood, taken in a trial of the OX40 agonist ivuxolimab. The clonotype originates from an adult with an advanced solid tumor such as melanoma, head and neck, liver or kidney cancer. In DNA, the CDR3 is TGTGCCAGCAGCTTAAGCGAAAGCACCGGGGAGCTGTTTTTT. Its protein product is CASSLSESTGELFF.